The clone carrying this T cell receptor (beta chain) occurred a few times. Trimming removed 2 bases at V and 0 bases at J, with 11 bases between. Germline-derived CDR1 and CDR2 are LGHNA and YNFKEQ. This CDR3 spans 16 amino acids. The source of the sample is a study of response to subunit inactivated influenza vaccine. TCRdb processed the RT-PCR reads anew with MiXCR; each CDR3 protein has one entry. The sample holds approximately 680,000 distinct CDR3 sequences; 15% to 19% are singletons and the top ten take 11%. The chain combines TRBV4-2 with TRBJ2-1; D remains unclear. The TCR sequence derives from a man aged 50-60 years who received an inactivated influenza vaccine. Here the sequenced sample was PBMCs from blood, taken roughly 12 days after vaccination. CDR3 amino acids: CASSQHGRSSYNEQFF. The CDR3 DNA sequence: TGTGCCAGCAGCCAACATGGACGGAGCTCCTACAATGAGCAGTTCTTC.